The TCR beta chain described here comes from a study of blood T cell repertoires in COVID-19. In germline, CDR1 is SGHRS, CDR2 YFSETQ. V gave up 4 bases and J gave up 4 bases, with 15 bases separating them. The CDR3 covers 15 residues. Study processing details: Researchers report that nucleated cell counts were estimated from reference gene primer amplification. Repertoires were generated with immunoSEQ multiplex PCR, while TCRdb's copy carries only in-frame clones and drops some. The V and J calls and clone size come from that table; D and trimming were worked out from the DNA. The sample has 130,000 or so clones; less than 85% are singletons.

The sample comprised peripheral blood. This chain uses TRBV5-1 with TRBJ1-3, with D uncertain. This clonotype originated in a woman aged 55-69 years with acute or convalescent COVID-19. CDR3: CASSPSLSVGNTIYF. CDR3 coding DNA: TGCGCCAGCAGCCCTAGTCTATCGGTCGGAAACACCATATATTTT.